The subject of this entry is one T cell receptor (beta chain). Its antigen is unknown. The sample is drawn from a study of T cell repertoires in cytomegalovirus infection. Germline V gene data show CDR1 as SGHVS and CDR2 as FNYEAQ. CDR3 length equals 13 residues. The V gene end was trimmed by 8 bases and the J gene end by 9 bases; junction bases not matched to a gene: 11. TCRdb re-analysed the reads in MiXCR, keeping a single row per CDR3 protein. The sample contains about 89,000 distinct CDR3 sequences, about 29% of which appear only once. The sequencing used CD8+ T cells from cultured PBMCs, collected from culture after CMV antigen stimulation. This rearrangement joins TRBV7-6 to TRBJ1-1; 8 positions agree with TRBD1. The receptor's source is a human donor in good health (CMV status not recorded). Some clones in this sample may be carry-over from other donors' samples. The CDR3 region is CASVQGAGKKAFF. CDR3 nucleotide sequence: TGTGCCAGCGTTCAGGGGGCCGGCAAAAAAGCTTTCTTT.